This T cell receptor beta chain was sequenced for a study of T cells in localized non-small cell lung cancer. In germline, CDR1 is SGHNT, CDR2 YENEEA. Trimming took 0 bases from V and 6 from J; bases not matched to a gene: 5. The CDR3 spans 18 residues. The table came from immunoSEQ multiplex PCR; TCRdb's copy has only in-frame clones and leaves some out. Here the sample spans 25,000 or so clones, around nine tenths being singletons. The TCR sequence derives from a female donor older than 55 with stage I lung adenocarcinoma. The chain carries TRBV11-3 and TRBJ2-1; 16 bases align to TRBD2. Source: peripheral blood, taken before any cancer treatment. The CDR3 coding sequence is TGTGCCAGCAGCTTAGATGGGACTAGCGGGAGGGCCTTCAATGAGCAGTTCTTC. Amino acid sequence: CASSLDGTSGRAFNEQFF.